This TCR beta chain originates from a study of blood T cell repertoires in COVID-19. Turning to the study itself: Samples representing acute and convalescent COVID-19 were sourced from the United States, Italy and Spain.

The assay was immunoSEQ multiplex PCR, and TCRdb's table has in-frame clones only and misses some. The sample yields approximately 28,000 clones, roughly 73% seen once. From germline, CDR1 is ENHRY and CDR2 SYGVKD. V lost 4 bases to trimming and J lost 1 base; unmatched junction nucleotides: 2. The CDR3 runs to 15 residues. The clonotype originates from a woman in her 70s with active or convalescent COVID-19. The gene calls are TRBV10-3 and TRBJ2-5; 11 nucleotides agree with TRBD1. The sequenced sample consisted of peripheral blood. The CDR3 reads CAISGGTGGQETQYF. CDR3 in DNA: TGTGCCATCAGTGGGGGGACAGGGGGCCAAGAGACCCAGTACTTC.